The source of this T cell receptor beta chain is a study of blood T cell repertoires in COVID-19 (dated by TCRdb to the early 2020s). Background on the whole study: Collaborator samples came from the United States, Italy and Spain and covered acute and convalescent phases of COVID-19. A de-identified subject ID, COVID-19 status, age in years and sex were almost always included in the sample metadata. Samples were obtained from the ongoing ImmuneRACE study (first 160 participants) and from approximately 1,200 subjects provided by 6 global collaborators. The material from the prospective study consisted of cDNA or gDNA derived from T cells, B-cell-depleted T cells, or PBMCs. Subjects who had been exposed to COVID-19, were actively infected with it, or had recovered from it provided the deeply sampled blood TCRbeta repertoires that made up the dataset. Where available, HLA class I and class II types were obtained from metadata supplied by the sample provider rather than from assay-based typing. The repertoires were released in a freely available public database meant as a resource for research on the immune response to SARS-CoV-2. The investigation overall reported the following: The quantity of clinical and demographic metadata differed by source and by participant and was supplied without curation.

CDR3 length: 15 amino acids, cysteine to phenylalanine. The CDR3 DNA has 45 bases and is translated from base 1. Reading the germline V gene gives CDR1 SGHRS and CDR2 YFSETQ. Compared with germline, V lacks 3 bases and J lacks 4 bases; bases without a gene match: 7. A second Seattle source provided samples from volunteer blood donors who had recovered from COVID-19. Whole blood was collected in K2EDTA tubes by collaborating institutions according to the institutions' own protocols. For TCRbeta analysis, collaborator samples were shipped as frozen whole blood, as isolated PBMCs, or as DNA extracted from either sample type. TCRbeta CDR3 regions were amplified from genomic DNA using the immunoSEQ Assay, a bias-controlled multiplex PCR. The study's own analysis went as follows. The number of nucleated cells in each sample was estimated by amplification of reference gene primers within the assay. Sequence reads were collapsed and filtered to measure the absolute abundance of every unique TCRbeta CDR3 rearrangement. For each sample, productive Simpson clonality was calculated as the square root of Simpson's diversity index across productive rearrangements. As stored in TCRdb, this immuneACCESS dataset retains in-frame rearrangements with V and J assigned. A fraction of the clones does not appear; measured against another copy, unresolved V genes explain less than half of the discrepancy, and the remainder lacks a known reason. The V and J calls and the clone size are those of that table, but D and trimming were determined from the DNA. This sample lists roughly 260,000 clones; 88% were detected once. The ten largest make up 4% of the sample.

As for this clone: Its recognized antigen is unknown. Qualities for individual bases were not recorded, and no much larger clone is one base off.

The chain links TRBV5-1 with TRBJ1-3; 7 junctional bases match TRBD1. Sequenced: peripheral blood. This TCR derives from a man aged 55 to 69 who had recovered from COVID-19. For the CDR3, the sequence is CASSSSTGPGNTIYF. The DNA is as follows: TGCGCCAGCAGCTCGTCGACAGGGCCCGGAAACACCATATATTTT. Here the CDR3 is joined to the reference TRBV5-1 and TRBJ1-3 genes, and the full variable domain is: KAGVTQTPRYLIKTRGQQVTLSCSPISGHRSVSWYQQTPGQGLQFLFEYFSETQRNKGNFPGRFSGRQFSNSRSEMNVSTLELGDSALYLCASSSSTGPGNTIYFGEGSWLTVV.